This T cell receptor (beta chain) was captured in a study of radiotherapy plus CTLA-4 blockade in lung cancer. Sequencing was performed with immunoSEQ multiplex PCR; in TCRdb, only in-frame clones are kept and a portion is missing. The sample consists of roughly 120,000 clones, 81% of them appearing once. Comment on this clone: Its antigen remains unidentified.

CDR3 length: 16 amino acids. Germline values: CDR1 SGHTA, CDR2 FQGNSA. Trimming cost V 4 bases and J 4 bases, with 17 bases left between them. Study-level results: Following radiotherapy plus ipilimumab, tumor-derived TCR clones expanded in the blood.

V and J are TRBV7-2 and TRBJ1-3, with D tentatively TRBD1 (5 bases). The source was peripheral blood, collected from a patient treated with radiotherapy plus ipilimumab. This clonotype originated in a human donor with non-small cell lung cancer that progressed on radiotherapy plus ipilimumab. Some clones in this sample may be carry-over from other donors' samples. The CDR3 loop reads CASSSQGSRSGNTIYF. As DNA, the CDR3 is TGTGCCAGCAGCTCGCAGGGTAGTCGATCGGGAAACACCATATATTTT.